The rows below give T cell receptor beta chains drawn from one sample of a study of T cell responses to AZD1222 COVID-19 vaccine. Data came from immunoSEQ multiplex PCR; TCRdb stores just in-frame clones and leaves some out. This sample carries around 250,000 clones, approximately 93% of them seen once, and the ten largest clones take around 0.58%. Sample: peripheral blood, taken on day 0 of AZD1222 vaccination. These receptors came from an adult in good health. CDR3s include the opening cysteine and the closing phenylalanine or tryptophan. The order of the fields is J gene, clone size, D gene, V gene, CDR3 protein, CDR3 DNA. A D gene is named only where the DNA matches it firmly. A row's size may be missing; if present it is once, few, many or a size class.

j_gene: TRBJ2-7
abundance: .
d_gene: .
v_gene: TRBV27
CDR3aa: CARQVCEQYF
CDR3nt: TGTGCCAGACAGGTCTGTGAGCAGTACTTC

j_gene: TRBJ2-7
abundance: few
d_gene: TRBD2
v_gene: TRBV29-1
CDR3aa: CSVATRFSGSNEQYF
CDR3nt: TGCAGCGTTGCTACCCGGTTTAGCGGGAGTAACGAGCAGTACTTC

j_gene: TRBJ1-3
abundance: .
d_gene: .
v_gene: TRBV19
CDR3aa: CASMGLGAWNTIYF
CDR3nt: TGTGCCAGTATGGGCTTGGGGGCCTGGAACACCATATATTTT

j_gene: TRBJ1-2
abundance: .
d_gene: TRBD1
v_gene: TRBV30
CDR3aa: CAWSGQGDGGYTF
CDR3nt: TGTGCCTGGAGTGGACAGGGTGACGGTGGCTACACCTTC

j_gene: TRBJ1-1
abundance: .
d_gene: .
v_gene: TRBV5-5
CDR3aa: CASSFLGGEAFF
CDR3nt: TGTGCCAGCAGCTTCCTCGGGGGTGAAGCTTTCTTT

j_gene: TRBJ2-3
abundance: once
d_gene: .
v_gene: TRBV3-1/TRBV3-2
CDR3aa: CASSQGGGASDTQYF
CDR3nt: TGTGCCAGCAGCCAAGGGGGGGGCGCCTCAGATACGCAGTATTTT

j_gene: TRBJ2-1
abundance: .
d_gene: .
v_gene: TRBV7-2
CDR3aa: CASSLAGRGQLNEQFF
CDR3nt: TGTGCCAGCAGCTTAGCGGGTCGGGGGCAACTCAATGAGCAGTTCTTC

j_gene: TRBJ2-3
abundance: .
d_gene: .
v_gene: TRBV21-1
CDR3aa: CASSTRRNRGRRDTQYF
CDR3nt: TGTGCCAGCAGCACACGACGAAACAGGGGGCGCAGGGATACGCAGTATTTT

j_gene: TRBJ1-1
abundance: once
d_gene: .
v_gene: TRBV29-1
CDR3aa: CSVEGRRTEAFF
CDR3nt: TGCAGCGTTGAAGGTCGCAGAACTGAAGCTTTCTTT

j_gene: TRBJ2-3
abundance: once
d_gene: .
v_gene: TRBV3-1/TRBV3-2
CDR3aa: CASSPYSSTDTQYF
CDR3nt: TGTGCCAGCAGTCCCTACTCTAGCACAGATACGCAGTATTTT

j_gene: TRBJ1-1
abundance: .
d_gene: .
v_gene: TRBV7-2
CDR3aa: CASSLVGDITEAFF
CDR3nt: TGTGCCAGCAGCTTAGTGGGGGATATCACTGAAGCTTTCTTT

j_gene: TRBJ2-1
abundance: once
d_gene: TRBD2
v_gene: TRBV6-5
CDR3aa: CASALSGSYEQFF
CDR3nt: TGTGCCAGCGCTCTCAGCGGGAGTTATGAGCAGTTCTTC

j_gene: TRBJ2-1
abundance: .
d_gene: TRBD1
v_gene: TRBV2
CDR3aa: CASSERGQYNEQFF
CDR3nt: TGTGCCAGCAGTGAAAGGGGACAGTACAATGAGCAGTTCTTC

j_gene: TRBJ2-7
abundance: .
d_gene: .
v_gene: TRBV18
CDR3aa: CASSTGGSSYEQYF
CDR3nt: TGTGCCAGCTCAACTGGGGGGAGCTCCTACGAGCAGTACTTC

j_gene: TRBJ1-4
abundance: once
d_gene: TRBD1
v_gene: TRBV27
CDR3aa: CASSSGQGGTNEKLFF
CDR3nt: TGTGCCAGCAGCTCGGGACAGGGAGGGACTAATGAAAAACTGTTTTTT

j_gene: TRBJ2-1
abundance: .
d_gene: TRBD2
v_gene: TRBV5-1
CDR3aa: CASSLGLADEQFF
CDR3nt: TGCGCCAGCAGCTTGGGGCTAGCGGATGAGCAGTTCTTC

j_gene: TRBJ1-1
abundance: .
d_gene: .
v_gene: TRBV9
CDR3aa: CASTPREGLNTEAFF
CDR3nt: TGTGCCAGCACCCCGCGGGAAGGATTGAACACTGAAGCTTTCTTT